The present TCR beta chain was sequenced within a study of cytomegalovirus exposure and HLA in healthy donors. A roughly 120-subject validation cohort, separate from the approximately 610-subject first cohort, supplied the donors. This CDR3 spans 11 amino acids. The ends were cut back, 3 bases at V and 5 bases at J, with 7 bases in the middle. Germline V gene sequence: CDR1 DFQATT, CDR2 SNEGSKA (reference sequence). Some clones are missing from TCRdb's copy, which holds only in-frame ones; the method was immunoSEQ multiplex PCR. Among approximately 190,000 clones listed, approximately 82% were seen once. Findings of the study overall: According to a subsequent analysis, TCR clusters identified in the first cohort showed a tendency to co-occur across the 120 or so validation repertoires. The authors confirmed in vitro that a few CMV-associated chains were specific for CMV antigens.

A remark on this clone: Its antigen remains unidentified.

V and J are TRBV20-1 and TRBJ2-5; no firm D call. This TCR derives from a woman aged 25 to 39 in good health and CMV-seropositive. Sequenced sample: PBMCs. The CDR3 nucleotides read TGCAGTGCTAGCCTGCGGGAGACCCAGTACTTC. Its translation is CSASLRETQYF.